This T cell receptor beta chain was recovered during a study of T cell repertoires in cytomegalovirus infection. As for the study in general: Well-studied HLA-B-restricted epitopes and recently identified HLA-C-restricted epitopes of CMV were both used in the study. Indicated by public TCR beta signatures were CMV infection and matching HLA type.

The CDR3 runs 10 residues. Germline V gives CDR1 SGHTA, CDR2 FQGNSA. The V and J ends lost 5 bases and 12 bases respectively, with 11 bases between them. With regard to this clonotype: Its antigen is as yet unknown.

MiXCR was run by TCRdb on the reads, yielding one entry per CDR3 protein. The sample includes 250,000 to 400,000 distinct CDR3 sequences, approximately 25% seen only once; the top ten take about an eighth. The receptor comes from a human donor in good health (CMV status not recorded). Some clones in this sample may be carry-over from other donors' samples. The chain couples TRBV7-2 to TRBJ2-7; D unresolved. The sequenced sample was cultured PBMCs, obtained from culture after CMV antigen stimulation. Here the CDR3 DNA reads TGTGCCAGCAGCGCAGAGACGGCGTACGTC. This sequence encodes CASSAETAYV.